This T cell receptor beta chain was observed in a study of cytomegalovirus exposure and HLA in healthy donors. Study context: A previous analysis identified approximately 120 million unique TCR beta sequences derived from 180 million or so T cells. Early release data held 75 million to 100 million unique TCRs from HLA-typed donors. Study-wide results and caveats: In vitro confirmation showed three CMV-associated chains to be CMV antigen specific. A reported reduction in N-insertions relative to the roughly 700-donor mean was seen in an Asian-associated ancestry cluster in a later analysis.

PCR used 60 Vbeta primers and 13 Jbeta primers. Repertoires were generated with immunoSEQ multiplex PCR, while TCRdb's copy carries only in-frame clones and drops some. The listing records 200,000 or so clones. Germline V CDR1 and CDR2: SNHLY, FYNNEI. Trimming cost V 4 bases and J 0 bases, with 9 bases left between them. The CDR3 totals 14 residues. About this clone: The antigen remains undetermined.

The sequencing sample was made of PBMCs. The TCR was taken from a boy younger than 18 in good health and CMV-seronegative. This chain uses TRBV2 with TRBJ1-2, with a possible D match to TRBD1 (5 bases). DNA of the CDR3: TGTGCCAGCAGTGCCCGACAGACTAACTATGGCTACACCTTC. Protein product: CASSARQTNYGYTF.